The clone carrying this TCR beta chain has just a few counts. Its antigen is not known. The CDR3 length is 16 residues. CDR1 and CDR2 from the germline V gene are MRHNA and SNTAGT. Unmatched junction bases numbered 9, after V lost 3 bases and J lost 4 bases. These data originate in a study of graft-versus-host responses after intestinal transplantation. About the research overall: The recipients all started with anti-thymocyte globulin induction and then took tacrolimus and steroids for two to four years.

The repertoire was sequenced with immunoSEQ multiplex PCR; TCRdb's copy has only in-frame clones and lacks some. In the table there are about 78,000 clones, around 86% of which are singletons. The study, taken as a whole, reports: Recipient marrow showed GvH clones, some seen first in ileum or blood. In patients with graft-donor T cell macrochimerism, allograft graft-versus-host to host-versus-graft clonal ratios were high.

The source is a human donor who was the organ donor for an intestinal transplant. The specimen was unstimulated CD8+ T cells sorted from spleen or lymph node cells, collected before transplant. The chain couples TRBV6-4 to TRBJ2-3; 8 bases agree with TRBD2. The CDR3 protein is CASSESPGGAPDTQYF. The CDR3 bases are TGTGCCAGCAGTGAGAGTCCCGGGGGGGCCCCAGATACGCAGTATTTT.